The 15 T cell receptor beta chains in this list originate from one sample, sequenced in a study of T cell clusters in autoimmune cytopenias. TRB amplification used 250 ng of peripheral blood genomic DNA. TRB was amplified by touch-down multiplex PCR, primer pools A and B combined. No DNA is given; TCRdb re-called the multiplex PCR reads and lists each CDR3 protein once. The sample includes fewer than 5,500 distinct CDR3 sequences. The data were also submitted as part of a second study, on T cell repertoires in aging, cancer and after chemotherapy.

Material: peripheral blood. These TCRs come from a human donor in good health.

This clonotype is classed as medium-sized by frequency. The J gene is TRBJ2-4, the V gene TRBV19; without DNA, the TCRdb call of TRBD2 cannot be checked. The CDR3 is 15 amino acids. Germline values: CDR1 LNHDA, CDR2 SQIVND (reference sequence). The CDR3 spells CASRRLAGGPNIQYF.

By frequency, this clonotype is medium-sized. This sequence joins TRBV19 and TRBJ2-4; no DNA is available, so the TRBD1 call from TCRdb remains unchecked. The length of the CDR3 is 16 residues. The germline V gene encodes CDR1 LNHDA and CDR2 SQIVND (reference sequence). CDR3: CASSISLGTEGNIQYF.

The chain carries TRBV6-6 and TRBJ1-2. The germline gives CDR1 MNHNY, CDR2 SVGAGI (reference sequence). The CDR3 has 15 residues. The CDR3 loop reads CASSYLRVPIDGYTF.

According to its frequency, this clonotype is medium-sized. V gene TRBV6-4 combines with J gene TRBJ2-3; TCRdb outputs TRBD1, but without DNA this stays unchecked. CDR3 size: 16 residues. Germline assignment: CDR1 MRHNA and CDR2 SNTAGT. CDR3: CASSDSGTGSTDTQYF.

The chain combines TRBV20-1 with TRBJ2-1. CDR1 and CDR2 from the germline V gene are DFQATT and SNEGSKA (reference sequence). The CDR3 contains 15 residues. CDR3 region: CSARDHHDSYNEQFF.

In terms of frequency, this clonotype is medium-sized. This sequence joins TRBV6-5 and TRBJ1-5; absent DNA, TCRdb's TRBD1 call cannot be checked. Germline V gives CDR1 MNHEY, CDR2 SVGAGI. The length of the CDR3 is 16 residues. CDR3 loop: CASSSSGQGSNQPQHF.

This clonotype is called medium-sized (0.01 to 0.1%) based on its frequency. The chain uses TRBV6-5 and TRBJ2-1; with no DNA, the TCRdb D assignment of TRBD2 cannot be verified. The CDR3 totals 15 residues. Germline V gene sequence: CDR1 MNHEY, CDR2 SVGAGI. The CDR3 loop is CASSYGGPGYNEQFF.

This clonotype is identified as medium-sized from frequency. The chain employs TRBV19 and TRBJ2-3; TCRdb's D call of TRBD1 is untestable without DNA. Germline CDR1 and CDR2: LNHDA and SQIVND (reference sequence). CDR3 size: 16 residues. The CDR3 spells CASSPRGAGPTDTQYF.

This clonotype is medium-sized by frequency. The V and J genes are TRBV10-3 and TRBJ2-3; with no DNA, the TCRdb D assignment of TRBD1 cannot be verified. Germline CDR1 reads ENHRY; CDR2 reads SYGVKD. This CDR3 has 15 amino acids. The chain's CDR3 is CAISARTGGADTQYF.

This sequence joins TRBV10-1 and TRBJ2-1; TCRdb outputs TRBD1, but without DNA this stays unchecked. The CDR3 is 19 residues long. Germline V CDR1 and CDR2: WNHNN, SYGVQD (reference sequence). The CDR3 protein is CASSESELQGRGSRNEQFF.

This clonotype ranks as medium-sized (0.01 to 0.1%) in terms of frequency. The J gene is TRBJ1-1, the V gene TRBV18; TCRdb indicates TRBD1, and absent DNA this call remains unverified. The CDR3 has 15 amino acids. Germline loops: CDR1 KGHSH, CDR2 LQKENI. The CDR3 loop reads CASSTGQGSRTEAFF.

This chain links TRBV7-9 with TRBJ2-7; TCRdb calls TRBD2, which cannot be checked without DNA. The CDR3 runs to 15 residues. The germline V gene has CDR1 SEHNR and CDR2 FQNEAQ (reference sequence). Here the CDR3 reads CASSPQGLAGYEQYF.

The chain is built from TRBV4-1 and TRBJ2-1. The CDR3 loop spans 13 amino acids. The germline gives CDR1 MGHRA, CDR2 YSYEKL. The chain's CDR3 is CASSQIGSGEQFF.

The genes are TRBV7-9 and TRBJ2-7; the D call from TCRdb, TRBD2, cannot be confirmed without DNA. The germline CDR1 and CDR2 sequences are SEHNR and FQNEAQ (reference sequence). The CDR3 extends over 13 amino acids. The CDR3 sequence: CASSLAGGYEQYF.

This clonotype registers medium-sized by frequency. The chain joins TRBV5-5 to TRBJ2-1. This CDR3 is built from 14 residues. The germline V gene encodes CDR1 SGHKS and CDR2 YYEKEE (reference sequence). The CDR3 is CASSLSAVLGEQFF.